Listed below are T cell receptor beta chains from one sample, sequenced in a study of type 1 regulatory T cells. For these receptors, no antigen is known. Using its own MiXCR run on the reads, TCRdb lists one record per CDR3 protein. The sample has about 74,000 distinct CDR3 sequences, roughly three fifths seen once. The sequenced material came from cultured T cells, either the whole culture or a sorted T cell fraction (not recorded which). The source of these receptors is a human donor in good health. Both conserved end residues are part of each CDR3. Fields, in order: CDR3 DNA, CDR3 protein, clone size, V gene, D gene, CDR3 length, J gene. D genes are given only for firm matches. Clone size is stated in some rows and not others, as once, few, many or a class when expanded.

cdr3_nt: TGTGCCAGCAGTCCATTGGGACTGGACTCCTACGAGCAGTACTTC; cdr3_aa: CASSPLGLDSYEQYF; clone_size: .; v_call: TRBV6-5; d_call: .; cdr3_length: 15; j_call: TRBJ2-7
cdr3_nt: TGCAGTGCTAGAGTTTCACTAGGGGGAGACTGGGCGCAGTATTTT; cdr3_aa: CSARVSLGGDWAQYF; clone_size: .; v_call: TRBV20-1; d_call: .; cdr3_length: 15; j_call: TRBJ2-3
cdr3_nt: TGTGCCACCAGTGATCCCCGGACTAGCGGGGAGACCCAGTACTTC; cdr3_aa: CATSDPRTSGETQYF; clone_size: .; v_call: TRBV24-1; d_call: TRBD2; cdr3_length: 15; j_call: TRBJ2-5
cdr3_nt: TGCGCCAGCAGTCTGATGTCTAGAGGGAACACAGATACGCAGTATTTT; cdr3_aa: CASSLMSRGNTDTQYF; clone_size: .; v_call: TRBV5-1; d_call: .; cdr3_length: 16; j_call: TRBJ2-3
cdr3_nt: TGCGCCAGCAGCTTGGCTCACTTGAGCACAGATACGCAGTATTTT; cdr3_aa: CASSLAHLSTDTQYF; clone_size: few; v_call: TRBV5-1; d_call: .; cdr3_length: 15; j_call: TRBJ2-3
cdr3_nt: TGTGCCAGCAGCTTGAAGGACACGTACGGGGAGCTGTTTTTT; cdr3_aa: CASSLKDTYGELFF; clone_size: .; v_call: TRBV5-5; d_call: .; cdr3_length: 14; j_call: TRBJ2-2
cdr3_nt: TGTGCCAGCAGCCCCAACCTAGGACAGGGTACTGGAAACACCATATATTTT; cdr3_aa: CASSPNLGQGTGNTIYF; clone_size: few; v_call: TRBV7-2; d_call: TRBD1; cdr3_length: 17; j_call: TRBJ1-3
cdr3_nt: TGTGCCAGCAGCGAGGTGTGGGGTGAAGCTTTCTTT; cdr3_aa: CASSEVWGEAFF; clone_size: .; v_call: TRBV9; d_call: .; cdr3_length: 12; j_call: TRBJ1-1
cdr3_nt: TGCAGTGCTGGGACTAGCGGAATCTACAATGAGCAGTTCTTC; cdr3_aa: CSAGTSGIYNEQFF; clone_size: .; v_call: TRBV20-1; d_call: TRBD2; cdr3_length: 14; j_call: TRBJ2-1
cdr3_nt: TGTGCCAGCAGCCCGTTACATAGCAATCAGCCCCAGCATTTT; cdr3_aa: CASSPLHSNQPQHF; clone_size: .; v_call: TRBV3-1; d_call: .; cdr3_length: 14; j_call: TRBJ1-5
cdr3_nt: TGTGCCAGCAGCTGGCAGGGACAGGGAGGCACAGATACGCAGTATTTT; cdr3_aa: CASSWQGQGGTDTQYF; clone_size: few; v_call: TRBV5-8; d_call: TRBD1; cdr3_length: 16; j_call: TRBJ2-3
cdr3_nt: TGCGCCAGCAGCTTGGCCTCTTCGGACACCGAAGAGACCCAGTACTTC; cdr3_aa: CASSLASSDTEETQYF; clone_size: .; v_call: TRBV5-1; d_call: .; cdr3_length: 16; j_call: TRBJ2-5
cdr3_nt: TGTGCCAGCAGTTTTATTCGCGTCGGAAGGGGGGCCTACGAGCAGTACTTC; cdr3_aa: CASSFIRVGRGAYEQYF; clone_size: .; v_call: TRBV27; d_call: .; cdr3_length: 17; j_call: TRBJ2-7
cdr3_nt: TGTGCCAGCAGCCGAGGCGGACTAGCGGGAGATAGCTCCTACGAGCAGTACTTC; cdr3_aa: CASSRGGLAGDSSYEQYF; clone_size: .; v_call: TRBV7-9; d_call: TRBD2; cdr3_length: 18; j_call: TRBJ2-7
cdr3_nt: TGTGCCTGGAGTGTAAGAGGGGGCTCTGGGGCCAACGTCCTGACTTTC; cdr3_aa: CAWSVRGGSGANVLTF; clone_size: once; v_call: TRBV30; d_call: .; cdr3_length: 16; j_call: TRBJ2-6